This TCR beta chain was sequenced in a study of T-cell reconstitution after alpha-beta-depleted transplantation in children. Study outcomes and limitations: Diversity of TCRbeta at day 60 was high in some patients, arising from surviving recipient T cells and thymic progenitors. One year post-transplant, T-cell counts and diversity were largely derived from T cells produced anew. Expanded graft clones, several hundred of them, were reportedly the source of alpha-beta T cells about two months after transplant.

The V and J ends lost 6 bases and 7 bases, in that order; junction bases with no gene match: 4. Germline CDR1 is SQVTM and CDR2 is ANQGSEA. The CDR3 contains 13 residues. As for this clonotype: Its antigen is undetermined.

As it was prepared, the TCRbeta library received unique molecular identifiers. TCRdb used MiXCR to reprocess the PCR reads, holding one entry per CDR3 protein. The profile shows about 980,000 distinct CDR3 sequences, roughly 29% of them singletons. This sequence joins TRBV29-1 and TRBJ1-6; 9 bases map to TRBD1. The sequencing used PBMCs, mostly from graft donor cells, collected 360 days after TCRalphabeta/CD19-depleted stem cell transplant. The clonotype comes from a boy younger than two who had a stem cell transplant for SCID, so the T cells may come from the graft donor. The CDR3 DNA reads as TGCAGCGTCCGAGGACAGGGGAATTCACCCCTCCACTTT. As protein: CSVRGQGNSPLHF. Full variable domain (missing parts from reference TRBV29-1 and TRBJ1-6): SAVISQKPSRDICQRGTSLTIQCQVDSQVTMMFWYRQQPGQSLTLIATANQGSEATYESGFVIDKFPISRPNLTFSTLTVSNMSPEDSSIYLCSVRGQGNSPLHFGNGTRLTVT.